This record looks at one T cell receptor (beta chain) sequence and its context. Its antigen remains unknown. This specimen comes from a study of cytomegalovirus exposure and HLA in healthy donors. Study in general: There were about 85 million unique TCRs (from HLA-typed donors) in an early data release.

PCR primers comprised 60 Vbeta and 13 Jbeta primers. Some clones are missing from TCRdb's copy, which holds only in-frame ones; the method was immunoSEQ multiplex PCR. This table has over 40,000 clones, roughly 90% appearing once. Germline lookup yields CDR1 GTSNPN and CDR2 SVGIG (reference sequence). The V gene lost 3 bases and the J gene lost 8 bases, with 25 bases spanning the gap. The CDR3 spans 16 residues. Study findings and constraints: In a later analysis, an Asian-associated ancestry cluster reportedly showed fewer N-insertions than the roughly 730-donor mean. In an earlier analysis, productive rearrangement rates for most beta V segments clustered near 87% or 30%. Investigators reported around 150 TCR beta chains as tied to cytomegalovirus.

This sequence originates from a woman between 40 and 50 years old in good health and CMV-seropositive. The sequenced sample consisted of PBMCs. The chain recombines TRBV30 with TRBJ1-2; weak D call: TRBD1 (5 bases). CDR3 protein: CAWRIEPGSSNWGYTF. The CDR3 DNA reads TGTGCCTGGAGGATAGAACCAGGGTCCTCCAATTGGGGCTACACCTTC.